These 7 T cell receptor beta chains were sequenced from one sample in a study of cytomegalovirus exposure and HLA in healthy donors. The PCR contained 60 Vbeta and 13 Jbeta primers. Profiled with immunoSEQ multiplex PCR; TCRdb holds only in-frame clones, not every one. The table shows fewer than 110,000 clones, with less than 85% occurring only once. Sequencing used PBMCs. Source of these receptors: a man aged 18 to 29 in good health and CMV-seronegative.

The rearrangement uses TRBV7-2 and TRBJ1-1; possible D gene TRBD1, 6 bases. The V and J ends lost 1 base and 7 bases respectively, with 13 bases between them. This CDR3 region has 14 residues. The germline V gene encodes CDR1 SGHTA and CDR2 FQGNSA. The CDR3 protein is CASSLGRGFVEAFF. The CDR3 nucleotides read TGTGCCAGCAGCTTAGGCAGGGGTTTTGTTGAAGCTTTCTTT.

The chain has TRBV9 and TRBJ2-3; the D is unclear. V was cut by 3 bases and J by 8 bases, with 19 bases left in between. This CDR3 contains 15 residues. CDR1 is SGDLS, CDR2 YYNGEE, per germline. As DNA, the CDR3 is TGTGCCAGCAGCGCATCGACCGGCTCGCGAGGTACGCAGTATTTT. This sequence encodes CASSASTGSRGTQYF.

About this clone: One junction end disagrees with the germline gene, perhaps due to a read error. This chain joins TRBV7-9 and TRBJ2-7; maybe TRBD2 (6 bases). Germline lookup yields CDR1 SEHNR and CDR2 FQNEAQ (reference sequence). This CDR3 comprises 15 residues. CDR3: CSSSLEGTGVSEQYF. CDR3 nucleotides: TGTTCCAGCAGCTTAGAGGGGACGGGGGTTAGCGAGCAGTACTTC. Together with reference TRBV7-9 and TRBJ2-7, the CDR3 gives the full variable domain: DTGVSQNPRHKITKRGQNVTFRCDPISEHNRLYWYRQTLGQGPEFLTYFQNEAQLEKSRLLSDRFSAERPKGSFSTLEIQRTEQGDSAMYLCSSSLEGTGVSEQYFGPGTRLTVT.

V is TRBV5-6 and J is TRBJ2-7; 9 nucleotides agree with TRBD1. In germline, CDR1 is SGHDT, CDR2 YYEEEE. Germline trimming cut 4 bases from V and 5 bases from J; bases unmatched to any gene: 10. The CDR3 is 15 residues long. The DNA of the CDR3 is TGTGCCAGCAGCCTACCCGGGACAGGGTTCCACGAGCAGTACTTC. It is translated as CASSLPGTGFHEQYF.

As concerns this clone: An end of the junction does not agree with germline; a read error may underlie this. This chain connects TRBV7-6 to TRBJ1-6, with D perhaps TRBD1 (5 bases). The CDR3 has 14 amino acids. Germline CDR1 SGHVS, CDR2 FNYEAQ. Written as DNA, the CDR3 is TGTGCCAGCACCTTAGGGGAGTTTCGGTCACCCCTCCACTTT. It codes for CASTLGEFRSPLHF.

V and J are TRBV28 and TRBJ1-2; no clear D. In germline, CDR1 is MDHEN, CDR2 SYDVKM. This CDR3 region has 12 residues. V was clipped by 3 bases and J by 3 bases, with 5 bases between them. The DNA for the CDR3 is TGTGCCAGCAGTTTTCGCGACTATGGCTACACCTTC. This encodes CASSFRDYGYTF.

This chain links TRBV5-1 with TRBJ2-1; 9 bases match TRBD2. The CDR3 contains 16 residues. J was trimmed by 4 bases and V by 4 bases; bases with no gene match: 9. Germline CDR1 reads SGHRS; CDR2 reads YFSETQ. Written as DNA, the CDR3 is TGCGCCAGCAGCATCCAAAGTAGCGGGGGTTACAATGAGCAGTTCTTC. Translation: CASSIQSSGGYNEQFF.